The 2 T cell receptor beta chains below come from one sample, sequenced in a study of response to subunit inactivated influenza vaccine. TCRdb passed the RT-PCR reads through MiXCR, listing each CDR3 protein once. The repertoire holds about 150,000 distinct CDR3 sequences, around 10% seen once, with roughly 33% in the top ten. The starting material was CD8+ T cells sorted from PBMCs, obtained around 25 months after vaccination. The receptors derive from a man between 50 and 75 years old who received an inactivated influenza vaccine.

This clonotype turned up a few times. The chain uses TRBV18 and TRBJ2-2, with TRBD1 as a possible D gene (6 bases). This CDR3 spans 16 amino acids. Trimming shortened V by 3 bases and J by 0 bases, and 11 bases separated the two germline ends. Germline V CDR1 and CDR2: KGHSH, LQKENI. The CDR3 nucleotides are TGTGCCAGCTCACCGACGGACAGAGCGAACACCGGGGAGCTGTTTTTT. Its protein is CASSPTDRANTGELFF.

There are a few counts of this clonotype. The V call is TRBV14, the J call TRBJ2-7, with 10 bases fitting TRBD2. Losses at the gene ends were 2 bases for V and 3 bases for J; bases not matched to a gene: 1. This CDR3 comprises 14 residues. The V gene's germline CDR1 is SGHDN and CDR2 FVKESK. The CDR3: CASSQLAGDYEQYF. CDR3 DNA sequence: TGTGCCAGCAGCCAACTAGCGGGAGACTACGAGCAGTACTTC.